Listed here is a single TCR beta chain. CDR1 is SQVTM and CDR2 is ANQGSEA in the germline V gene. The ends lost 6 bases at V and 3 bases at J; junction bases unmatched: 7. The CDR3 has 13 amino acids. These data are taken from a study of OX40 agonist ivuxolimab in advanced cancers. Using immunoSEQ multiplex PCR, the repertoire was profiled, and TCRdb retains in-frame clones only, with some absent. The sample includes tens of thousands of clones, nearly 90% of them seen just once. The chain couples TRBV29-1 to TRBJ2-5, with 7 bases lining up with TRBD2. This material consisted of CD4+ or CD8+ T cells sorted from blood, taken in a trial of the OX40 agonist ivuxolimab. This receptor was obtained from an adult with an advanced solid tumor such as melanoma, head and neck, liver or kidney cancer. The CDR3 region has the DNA TGCAGCGTCATATGGAGCGGGGAAGAGACCCAGTACTTC. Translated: CSVIWSGEETQYF.